Listed below are T cell receptor beta chains from one sample, sequenced in a study of regulatory T cells in long-lasting Graves disease. TCRdb re-called the multiplex PCR reads through MiXCR, storing one row per CDR3 protein. The data show around 340,000 distinct CDR3 sequences, with 15% to 20% seen just once and 29% held by the top ten. Source: peripheral blood mononuclear cells (PBMCs), taken when the disease was refractory, from a patient treated with antithyroid drugs. The receptors here all came from a female donor with Graves disease. Both conserved end residues are part of each CDR3. The D gene is left open where the match is weak. Not all rows give a size; the values are once, few, many and, for expanded clones, a class.

j_call clone_size v_call d_call cdr3_nt cdr3_aa
TRBJ2-3 . TRBV12-3/TRBV12-4 . TGTGCCAGCAGTTTGGGGGTTGGGACGGGTACTGAAACGCAGTATTTT CASSLGVGTGTETQYF
TRBJ1-2 many TRBV6-5 TRBD1 TGTGCCAGCAGTTACACAACAGGGGTCTATGGCTACACCTTC CASSYTTGVYGYTF
TRBJ1-5 many TRBV6-2/TRBV6-3 . TGTGCCAGCAGCAGTAGGGAGAATCAGCCCCAGCATTTT CASSSRENQPQHF
TRBJ2-5 many TRBV4-3 . TGCGCCAGCAGCCAAGATCTCAGGGAGGAAGAGACCCAGTACTTC CASSQDLREEETQYF
TRBJ1-1 many TRBV2 TRBD1 TGTGCCAGCAGCCCCAGACAGGGCGCTACTGAAGCTTTCTTT CASSPRQGATEAFF
TRBJ2-7 many TRBV28 . TGTGCCAGCAGTTTATGGGGGGACTACGAGCAGTACTTC CASSLWGDYEQYF
TRBJ2-6 many TRBV28 . TGTGCCAGCAGCCTGTCTCAGCCTGGGGCCAACGTCCTGACTTTC CASSLSQPGANVLTF
TRBJ2-7 many TRBV11-2 TRBD2 TGTGCCAGCTCCACTCGGGGGGGGTATTACGAGCAGTACTTC CASSTRGGYYEQYF
TRBJ2-4 many TRBV2 . TGTGCCAGCAGTGAGATAAAGTTAGCCAAAAACATTCAGTACTTC CASSEIKLAKNIQYF
TRBJ2-6 . TRBV20-1 . TGCAGTGCTTCCCCGGGGTGGGTTAGCTCTGGGGCCAACGTCCTGACTTTC CSASPGWVSSGANVLTF
TRBJ2-1 . TRBV7-2 TRBD2 TGTGCCAGCAGCACTCTAGCGGGGGGAGACAATGAGCAGTTCTTC CASSTLAGGDNEQFF
TRBJ2-5 many TRBV2 TRBD2 TGTGCCAGCAGCGAACAGGGGACTAGCCAAAAAGAGACCCAGTACTTC CASSEQGTSQKETQYF
TRBJ1-2 many TRBV18 . TGTGCCAGCTCACCACGAGGGGGTGGCTACACCTTC CASSPRGGGYTF
TRBJ1-4 many TRBV7-9 TRBD1 TGTGCCAGCAGCCACAATATCGGACAGGGCGGATTGGGGACTAATGAAAAACTGTTTTTT CASSHNIGQGGLGTNEKLFF
TRBJ2-7 few TRBV11-2 . TGTGCCAGCAGCTCCGGGGGCAGGGCCCACGAGCAGTACTTC CASSSGGRAHEQYF
TRBJ2-3 . TRBV29-1 TRBD1 TGCAGCGTTGTCGTTCAGGGGGCGTCAGATACGCAGTATTTT CSVVVQGASDTQYF
TRBJ1-1 many TRBV6-5 . TGTGCCAGCAGTTATCTTGGGGGGTGGAACACTGAAGCTTTCTTT CASSYLGGWNTEAFF
TRBJ1-2 many TRBV10-3 . TGTGCCATCAGGGAAAAACGGGACACCTACTATGGCTACACCTTC CAIREKRDTYYGYTF
TRBJ2-5 many TRBV18 . TGTGCCAGCTCATCAAGCCCGTTACGAAGGGCGGGGGAGACCCAGTACTTC CASSSSPLRRAGETQYF
TRBJ2-5 many TRBV6-1 TRBD1 TGTGCCAGCTCCATCGGGACAGGAGTCGGGAAGACCCAGTACTTC CASSIGTGVGKTQYF
TRBJ1-5 many TRBV6-1 . TGTGCCAGCAGTGCGGACAGACCCAGAGACAGCAATCAGCCCCAGCATTTT CASSADRPRDSNQPQHF
TRBJ2-7 many TRBV28 . TGTGCCAGCAGTTTATGGGGAAATGCCTACGAGCAGTACTTC CASSLWGNAYEQYF
TRBJ2-7 . TRBV6-1 TRBD1 TGTGCCAGCAGTGCTTCCGGGACAGGGGTCACCGGGGAGCAGTACTTC CASSASGTGVTGEQYF
TRBJ1-5 many TRBV12-5 TRBD1 TGTGCTAGTGGTTCCGGGGGGGACAGTTTCAATCAGCCCCAGCATTTT CASGSGGDSFNQPQHF
TRBJ2-2 many TRBV3-1 . TGTGCCAGCAGCCAAGTCCACACCGGGGAGCTGTTTTTT CASSQVHTGELFF
TRBJ2-7 . TRBV20-1 TRBD1 TGCAGTGCTATCTCCGGGACAGAGGGCGAGCAGTACTTC CSAISGTEGEQYF
TRBJ2-6 few TRBV6-5 . TGTGCCAGCAGTTACCCACCGGGACTGGAGTCTGGGGCCAACGTCCTGACTTTC CASSYPPGLESGANVLTF
TRBJ2-5 many TRBV3-1 . TGTGCCAGCAGCCAAGGTTTGGGACACACGAGAGAGACCCAGTACTTC CASSQGLGHTRETQYF
TRBJ1-3 few TRBV11-2 TRBD1 TGTGCCAGCAGCTTGACAGGGGTAACTGGTTCTGGAAACACCATATATTTT CASSLTGVTGSGNTIYF
TRBJ1-2 few TRBV18 . TGTGCCAGCTCAAGAGACCGCCTCAATAACTATGGCTACACCTTC CASSRDRLNNYGYTF
TRBJ1-6 . TRBV5-6 TRBD1 TGTGCCAGCAGCAAAGGGGACAGGGGGAATTCACCCCTCCACTTT CASSKGDRGNSPLHF
TRBJ2-5 . TRBV5-1 . TGCGCCAGCAGCACAGGGGAGGTAGAGACCCAGTACTTC CASSTGEVETQYF
TRBJ2-5 many TRBV6-1 TRBD2 TGTGCCAGCAGCTCCCCAGCGGGGACTTGGACCCAGTACTTC CASSSPAGTWTQYF
TRBJ1-1 few TRBV6-1 . TGTGCCAGCAGCAAAGCACCCGCGGACCTCCTTAGAAACACTGAAGCTTTCTTT CASSKAPADLLRNTEAFF
TRBJ1-5 many TRBV2 TRBD1 TGTGCCAGCAGTCGTGGACAGGGCAATCAGCCCCAGCATTTT CASSRGQGNQPQHF
TRBJ1-1 many TRBV15 TRBD1 TGTGCCACCAGCAGAGTCGGGACAGGGGTGGGCACTGAAGCTTTCTTT CATSRVGTGVGTEAFF
TRBJ2-4 few TRBV6-5 . TGTGCCAGCAGTTACGAGAGATCCAAAAACATTCAGTACTTC CASSYERSKNIQYF